These 10 T cell receptor beta chains were sequenced from one sample in a study of T cells after posttransplantation cyclophosphamide. TCRdb keeps only in-frame clones here, not all; method: immunoSEQ multiplex PCR. The data show around 15,000 clones, with approximately 81% seen just once and 2.5% to 3% held by the top ten. Methotrexate plus calcineurin inhibitor accompanied controls' myeloablative marrow transplants; sampling was 1 year later. Sequenced here: PBMCs, sampled 441 days after allogeneic stem cell transplant with calcineurin inhibitor and methotrexate. Receptors were obtained from a male patient in his thirties who received an allogeneic stem cell transplant from an unrelated donor, was CMV-positive, and had acute and chronic GVHD. Some T cells may originate from the graft donor.

The chain uses TRBV9 and TRBJ2-3; 7 bases match TRBD2. Trimming at V came to 2 bases and at J to 1 base, leaving 4 bases not matched to a gene. Per germline, CDR1 SGDLS and CDR2 YYNGEE. The CDR3 loop spans 15 amino acids. The CDR3 nucleotides are TGTGCCAGCAGCGTGACTAGCTTTGGCACAGATACGCAGTATTTT. Translation: CASSVTSFGTDTQYF.

This clone was detected only a few times. The chain is built from TRBV7-2 and TRBJ1-5; D is ambiguous. The CDR3 has 15 amino acids. Germline assignment: CDR1 SGHTA and CDR2 FQGNSA. Trimming removed 1 base from V and 1 base from J, with 8 bases in between. CDR3 sequence: CASSLGQISNQPQHF. CDR3 nucleotides: TGTGCCAGCAGCTTAGGGCAGATAAGCAATCAGCCCCAGCATTTT.

This chain joins TRBV4-1 and TRBJ2-5; the D gene is possibly TRBD2 (7 bases). V was cut by 2 bases and J by 3 bases, with 13 bases left in between. Germline loops: CDR1 MGHRA, CDR2 YSYEKL. The CDR3 extends over 15 amino acids. CDR3 sequence (DNA): TGCGCCAGCAGCCAACCCGAGGGGGGGGAAGAGACCCAGTACTTC. This translates into CASSQPEGGEETQYF.

This clone was detected once. This chain joins TRBV13 and TRBJ2-3; D is uncertain. This CDR3 contains 14 residues. The V end lost 5 bases, the J end lost 0 bases, and 9 bases lay between the germline ends. Germline CDR1 PRHDT, CDR2 FYEKMQ (reference sequence). The chain's CDR3 is CASSLSTSTDTQYF. In nucleotides, the CDR3 is TGTGCCAGCAGCCTCTCGACTAGCACAGATACGCAGTATTTT. The whole variable domain, remainder taken from reference TRBV13 and TRBJ2-3, is AAGVIQSPRHLIKEKRETATLKCYPIPRHDTVYWYQQGPGQDPQFLISFYEKMQSDKGSIPDRFSAQQFSDYHSELNMSSLELGDSALYFCASSLSTSTDTQYFGPGTRLTVL.

V gene TRBV9 combines with J gene TRBJ2-5; 9 bases align to TRBD2. The CDR3 consists of 15 residues. J was trimmed by 4 bases and V by 3 bases; bases with no gene match: 7. Germline CDR1 SGDLS, CDR2 YYNGEE. The CDR3 DNA reads TGTGCCAGCAGCGCATCCGGGACTAGCATAGAGACCCAGTACTTC. Protein: CASSASGTSIETQYF.

The chain employs TRBV4-1 and TRBJ1-1; no clear D gene. This CDR3 has 14 residues. V was pared by 1 base and J by 4 bases, with 10 bases between. Per germline, CDR1 MGHRA and CDR2 YSYEKL. In DNA form, the CDR3 reads TGCGCCAGCAGCCAAGGGCCCCATCCCACTGAAGCTTTCTTT. Its protein product is CASSQGPHPTEAFF.

The chain combines TRBV19 with TRBJ2-1; 10 bases map to TRBD2. Trimming removed 6 bases from V and 7 bases from J; junction bases left unmatched: 9. The germline V gene has CDR1 LNHDA and CDR2 SQIVND (reference sequence). The CDR3 loop spans 15 amino acids. CDR3 nucleotides: TGTGCCAGTAGCCGCGGAGCGGGAGGGGAAAATGAGCAGTTCTTC. Translation gives CASSRGAGGENEQFF. The complete variable domain, with remaining parts taken from reference TRBV19 and TRBJ2-1, reads DGGITQSPKYLFRKEGQNVTLSCEQNLNHDAMYWYRQDPGQGLRLIYYSQIVNDFQKGDIAEGYSVSREKKESFPLTVTSAQKNPTAFYLCASSRGAGGENEQFFGPGTRLTVL.

This clone was picked up a small number of times. The gene calls are TRBV19 and TRBJ2-7, with a possible D match to TRBD1 (6 bases). Trimming removed 9 bases at V and 7 bases at J, with 19 bases between. The CDR3 contains 13 residues. Germline CDR1 is LNHDA and CDR2 is SQIVND (reference sequence). The CDR3 spells CASSKQGLEEQYF. The CDR3 DNA reads as TGTGCCAGCAGCAAACAGGGTTTAGAAGAGCAGTACTTC. The entire variable domain, with the rest obtained from reference TRBV19 and TRBJ2-7, is as follows: DGGITQSPKYLFRKEGQNVTLSCEQNLNHDAMYWYRQDPGQGLRLIYYSQIVNDFQKGDIAEGYSVSREKKESFPLTVTSAQKNPTAFYLCASSKQGLEEQYFGPGTRLTVT.

The chain recombines TRBV6-6 with TRBJ1-6, with a possible D match to TRBD1 (5 bases). The CDR3 runs 16 residues. The germline V gene encodes CDR1 MNHNY and CDR2 SVGAGI (reference sequence). V was cut by 3 bases and J by 6 bases, with 15 bases left in between. The CDR3, as DNA: TGTGCCAGCAGTTATTCTCCTGGGGCCGTTAATTCACCCCTCCACTTT. It yields the protein CASSYSPGAVNSPLHF.

This sequence joins TRBV21-1 and TRBJ1-1; the listed D gene, TRBD1, was not tested against the DNA. TRBV21-1 is deemed a pseudogene. The CDR3 is 16 amino acids. For the CDR3, the DNA is TGTGCCAGCAGCAAAGAGATATGGGGCGGAACCACGAAAGCTTTCTTT. Its translation: CASSKEIWGGTTKAFF.